This entry lists 21 T cell receptor beta chains sequenced from one sample in a study of radiation and T cells in renal cell carcinoma. Time point of the sample: blood 4 weeks post-SBRT, at nephrectomy. Treatment in this sample: 15 Gy SBRT to primary tumor, nephrectomy 4 weeks later. The assay was immunoSEQ multiplex PCR, and TCRdb's table has in-frame clones only and misses some. The sample shows just under 150,000 clones, 75% to 90% of them seen only once. The sequencing here drew on blood, taken from a patient whose treatment included radiotherapy and nephrectomy. The receptors here all came from a woman aged 50 to 65 with renal cell carcinoma.

This chain uses TRBV30 with TRBJ2-7; TRBD1 matches 10 bases. Germline V gene lookup returns CDR1 GTSNPN and CDR2 SVGIG (reference sequence). The trim removed 3 bases at V and 1 base at J, leaving 9 bases unmatched. The CDR3 totals 16 residues. The CDR3 here is CAWSVVWDRGSYEQYF. The CDR3 DNA is TGTGCCTGGAGCGTTGTTTGGGACAGGGGATCCTACGAGCAGTACTTC.

The V call is TRBV6-1, the J call TRBJ1-1, with a weak D call TRBD1 (5 bases). Germline V gives CDR1 MNHNS, CDR2 SASEGT. The germline V and J ends were trimmed by 6 bases and 2 bases, with 10 bases remaining between them. The length of the CDR3 is 13 residues. The CDR3 is CASRKTVNTEAFF. CDR3 DNA sequence: TGTGCCAGCAGGAAGACAGTAAACACTGAAGCTTTCTTT.

V is TRBV6-5 and J is TRBJ1-1; a weak D match, TRBD1 (5 bases). The V gene's germline CDR1 is MNHEY and CDR2 SVGAGI. Trimming removed 6 bases from V and 4 bases from J, with 12 bases in between. CDR3 size: 13 residues. CDR3 amino acids: CASSQLRGTEAFF. The CDR3 DNA reads as TGTGCCAGCAGCCAACTGAGGGGCACTGAAGCTTTCTTT.

V and J are TRBV19 and TRBJ2-2; no firm D call. V gave up 7 bases and J gave up 6 bases, with 6 bases separating them. Germline V gene lookup returns CDR1 LNHDA and CDR2 SQIVND (reference sequence). The CDR3 contains 11 residues. In DNA, the CDR3 is TGTGCCAGTACTAGAGCCGGGGAGCTGTTTTTT. Translating it yields CASTRAGELFF.

The chain links TRBV11-3 to TRBJ2-7; D not certain. CDR3 length: 13 residues. Per germline, CDR1 SGHNT and CDR2 YENEEA. V shed 0 bases and J shed 7 bases, with 10 bases lying between them. CDR3 sequence: CASSLDSTREQYF. DNA for the CDR3: TGTGCCAGCAGCTTAGATTCGACGCGAGAGCAGTACTTC.

The chain uses TRBV19 and TRBJ2-1, with D possibly being TRBD2 (6 bases). The V gene's germline CDR1 is LNHDA and CDR2 SQIVND (reference sequence). The germline V and J ends were trimmed by 6 bases and 1 base, with 13 bases remaining between them. This CDR3 contains 15 residues. The CDR3 nucleotides are TGTGCCAGTAGGGGCGGGATGGGGTCCTACAATGAGCAGTTCTTC. Translated: CASRGGMGSYNEQFF.

V usage is TRBV7-3 and J usage is TRBJ2-7; 10 bases match TRBD2. The CDR3 spans 14 residues. Unmatched junction bases numbered 5, after V lost 5 bases and J lost 4 bases. The germline V gene encodes CDR1 SGHTA and CDR2 FQGTGA. The CDR3 sequence is CASSRAGGAYEQYF. The CDR3, as DNA: TGTGCCAGCAGCCGAGCGGGAGGGGCGTACGAGCAGTACTTC.

The J gene is TRBJ2-3, the V gene TRBV11-3; D remains ambiguous. The V and J ends lost 1 base and 2 bases respectively, with 7 bases between them. This CDR3 comprises 14 residues. Germline lookup yields CDR1 SGHNT and CDR2 YENEEA. DNA for the CDR3: TGTGCCAGCAGCTTAGGTGGGTCCACAGATACGCAGTATTTT. Translating it yields CASSLGGSTDTQYF.

The J gene is TRBJ2-5, the V gene TRBV5-1; D unclear. V was pared by 2 bases and J by 4 bases, with 9 bases between. The germline gives CDR1 SGHRS, CDR2 YFSETQ. The CDR3 is made up of 13 amino acids. In DNA form, the CDR3 reads TGCGCCAGCAGCTTTCAGATGGGAGAGACCCAGTACTTC. It encodes CASSFQMGETQYF.

The chain is built from TRBV7-2 and TRBJ1-5, with D unclear. Germline V CDR1 and CDR2: SGHTA, FQGNSA. The CDR3 loop spans 13 amino acids. V was cut by 5 bases and J by 1 base, with 6 bases left in between. CDR3 protein: CASSAGSNQPQHF. In DNA form, the CDR3 reads TGTGCCAGCAGCGCGGGGAGCAATCAGCCCCAGCATTTT.

The rearrangement uses TRBV9 and TRBJ2-2; 9 positions match TRBD1. Germline CDR1 reads SGDLS; CDR2 reads YYNGEE. The trim removed 4 bases at V and 6 bases at J, leaving 7 bases unmatched. The CDR3 length is 15 residues. The CDR3 sequence is CASSWDRDISGELFF. The CDR3 nucleotides read TGTGCCAGCAGCTGGGACAGGGATATATCCGGGGAGCTGTTTTTT. The complete variable domain, with remaining parts taken from reference TRBV9 and TRBJ2-2, reads DSGVTQTPKHLITATGQRVTLRCSPRSGDLSVYWYQQSLDQGLQFLIQYYNGEERAKGNILERFSAQQFPDLHSELNLSSLELGDSALYFCASSWDRDISGELFFGEGSRLTVL.

There are a few counts of this clone. The rearrangement joins TRBV28 to TRBJ1-4; 7 nucleotides agree with TRBD1. V was pared by 6 bases and J by 4 bases, with 5 bases of the junction left unmatched. The CDR3 covers 14 residues. Germline CDR1 reads MDHEN; CDR2 reads SYDVKM. Here the CDR3 DNA reads TGTGCCAGCAGATCAGGGGGAAATAATGAAAAACTGTTTTTT. Amino acid sequence: CASRSGGNNEKLFF.

The gene calls are TRBV19 and TRBJ2-6; D gene unclear. V lost 3 bases and J lost 0, with 6 bases in between. CDR3 length equals 15 residues. Germline V lookup: CDR1 LNHDA, CDR2 SQIVND (reference sequence). DNA for the CDR3: TGTGCCAGTAGTATTCGGGCCTCTGGGGCCAACGTCCTGACTTTC. Translated, it gives CASSIRASGANVLTF.

This chain uses TRBV5-1 with TRBJ2-5, with 8 bases matching TRBD2. Germline V gene data show CDR1 as SGHRS and CDR2 as YFSETQ. The J segment lost 4 bases and the V segment lost 2 bases, leaving 10 bases of the junction unmatched. CDR3 length equals 16 residues. The CDR3 coding sequence is TGCGCCAGCAGCTTATTAAGCGGGAGCGATGGAGAGACCCAGTACTTC. Protein product: CASSLLSGSDGETQYF.

The V call is TRBV19, the J call TRBJ1-2; tentative D call: TRBD1 (5 bases). The CDR3 is made up of 15 amino acids. CDR1 and CDR2 (germline): LNHDA, SQIVND (reference sequence). Trimming took off 5 bases at V and 8 bases at J, with 21 bases between the two ends. The CDR3 nucleotides are TGTGCCAGTAGTCCGCCCGGGACCCCAGGAGGCGGCTACACCTTC. Translating gives CASSPPGTPGGGYTF.

The J gene is TRBJ2-3, the V gene TRBV20-1, with D unclear. Trimming shortened V by 5 bases and J by 6 bases, and 6 bases separated the two germline ends. CDR3 length: 10 residues. Germline V gives CDR1 DFQATT, CDR2 SNEGSKA (reference sequence). CDR3 amino acids: CSAEEDTQYF. DNA of the CDR3: TGCAGTGCTGAGGAGGATACGCAGTATTTT.

The chain's CDR3 is CASGRPGGETQYF. The CDR3 DNA sequence: TGTGCCAGTGGGAGACCTGGGGGAGAGACCCAGTACTTC. The genes are TRBV19 and TRBJ2-5; the D call may be TRBD1 or TRBD2 (5 bases each). In germline, CDR1 is LNHDA, CDR2 SQIVND (reference sequence). CDR3 length equals 13 residues. V was shortened by 8 bases and J by 4 bases, with 14 bases between the two germline ends.

This sequence joins TRBV7-9 and TRBJ1-1; the match to TRBD1 covers 11 bases. The germline CDR1 and CDR2 sequences are SEHNR and FQNEAQ (reference sequence). V lost 5 bases, J lost 4 bases, and 9 bases stayed unmatched. This CDR3 comprises 16 residues. The CDR3: CASSPTGGTGGTEAFF. The CDR3 DNA follows: TGTGCCAGCAGCCCTACGGGAGGGACAGGGGGCACTGAAGCTTTCTTT. Using reference TRBV7-9 and TRBJ1-1 for the parts outside the CDR3, the full variable domain is DTGVSQNPRHKITKRGQNVTFRCDPISEHNRLYWYRQTLGQGPEFLTYFQNEAQLEKSRLLSDRFSAERPKGSFSTLEIQRTEQGDSAMYLCASSPTGGTGGTEAFFGQGTRLTVV.

J is TRBJ1-1 and V is TRBV4-3, with D uncertain. The germline gives CDR1 LGHNA, CDR2 YSLEER. CDR3 length: 13 amino acids. V lost 6 bases and J lost 1, with 9 bases in between. The CDR3 is CASSRTKNTEAFF. CDR3 coding DNA: TGCGCCAGCAGTCGAACTAAGAACACTGAAGCTTTCTTT.

V is TRBV18 and J is TRBJ2-3, with 8 bases aligning to TRBD2. The CDR3 has 15 residues. Germline loops: CDR1 KGHSH, CDR2 LQKENI. The ends lost 6 bases at V and 3 bases at J; junction bases unmatched: 8. In DNA, the CDR3 is TGTGCCAGCTCCCAAGTAGCGGGGACGACAGATACGCAGTATTTT. Encoded protein: CASSQVAGTTDTQYF. The full variable domain, completed using reference TRBV18 and TRBJ2-3, is NAGVMQNPRHLVRRRGQEARLRCSPMKGHSHVYWYRQLPEEGLKFMVYLQKENIIDESGMPKERFSAEFPKEGPSILRIQQVVRGDSAAYFCASSQVAGTTDTQYFGPGTRLTVL.

The chain couples TRBV5-4 to TRBJ2-7; D could derive from TRBD1 or TRBD2 (5 bases each). V lost 4 bases to trimming and J lost 1 base, with 12 bases between them. The CDR3 loop spans 14 amino acids. In germline, CDR1 is SGHNT, CDR2 YYREEE (reference sequence). The CDR3: CASSAGTNSYEQYF. Here the CDR3 DNA reads TGTGCCAGCAGCGCAGGGACCAATTCCTACGAGCAGTACTTC.